A selection of T cell receptor beta chains follows, all from one sample in a study of vaccination effects on CD4 cells after COVID-19. No antigen is known for these receptors. The protocol was immunoSEQ multiplex PCR, while the TCRdb copy is restricted to in-frame clones and leaves out a portion. The sample has tens of thousands of clones, over 80% seen once; the top ten hold roughly 2.2%. The sample consisted of CD4+ T cells from PBMCs cultured with HCoV-229E spike peptides, taken before COVID-19 vaccination. The source of these receptors is a human donor who received a COVID-19 vaccine. CDR3s include the opening cysteine and the closing phenylalanine or tryptophan. The order of the fields is V gene, J gene, clone size, D gene, CDR3 DNA, CDR3 protein. D genes are given only for firm matches. Size tells how often a clone was seen (once, few, many) or the class of an expanded clone, and some rows leave it out.

v_call: TRBV3-1/TRBV3-2
j_call: TRBJ1-1
clone_size: .
d_call: .
cdr3_nt: TGTGCCAGCAGCCGGGGGGGAATGAACACTGAAGCTTTCTTT
cdr3_aa: CASSRGGMNTEAFF

v_call: TRBV10-2
j_call: TRBJ2-3
clone_size: .
d_call: .
cdr3_nt: TGCACCAGCAGGGGAAAGGACGGCACAGATACGCAGTATTTT
cdr3_aa: CTSRGKDGTDTQYF

v_call: TRBV28
j_call: TRBJ1-2
clone_size: .
d_call: .
cdr3_nt: TGTGCCAGCAACCCAAAAGGGCGAGGCTACACCTTC
cdr3_aa: CASNPKGRGYTF

v_call: TRBV6-5
j_call: TRBJ1-5
clone_size: .
d_call: .
cdr3_nt: TGTGCCAGCAGTTACGGGTTATATAGCAATCAGCCCCAGCATTTT
cdr3_aa: CASSYGLYSNQPQHF

v_call: TRBV27
j_call: TRBJ2-3
clone_size: .
d_call: .
cdr3_nt: TGTGCCAGCAGTTTACTAGTCGGGGCTACGACTAGCACAGATACGCAGTATTTT
cdr3_aa: CASSLLVGATTSTDTQYF

v_call: TRBV9
j_call: TRBJ2-3
clone_size: .
d_call: TRBD2
cdr3_nt: TGTGCCAGCAGCATTAGAGCGGGGGGGAGCACAGATACGCAGTATTTT
cdr3_aa: CASSIRAGGSTDTQYF

v_call: TRBV5-8
j_call: TRBJ1-1
clone_size: .
d_call: .
cdr3_nt: TGTGCCAGCAGCTTGGACAGGGTGGCTGAAGCTTTCTTT
cdr3_aa: CASSLDRVAEAFF

v_call: TRBV29-1
j_call: TRBJ1-1
clone_size: .
d_call: .
cdr3_nt: TGCAGCGTTGATCAAGGGAACACTGAAGCTTTCTTT
cdr3_aa: CSVDQGNTEAFF

v_call: TRBV19
j_call: TRBJ1-6
clone_size: .
d_call: TRBD1
cdr3_nt: TGTGCCAGTAGTGTCCACAGGGGATTTAGTTCACCCCTCCACTTT
cdr3_aa: CASSVHRGFSSPLHF

v_call: TRBV2
j_call: TRBJ2-2
clone_size: .
d_call: TRBD1
cdr3_nt: TGTGCCAGCAGTGGGGACAGGGCGAACACCGGGGAGCTGTTTTTT
cdr3_aa: CASSGDRANTGELFF

v_call: TRBV7-3
j_call: TRBJ1-6
clone_size: few
d_call: .
cdr3_nt: TGTGCCAGCAGCTTTCGTCCGGGGGAAAATTCACCCCTCCACTTT
cdr3_aa: CASSFRPGENSPLHF

v_call: TRBV3-1/TRBV3-2
j_call: TRBJ1-2
clone_size: few
d_call: .
cdr3_nt: TGTGCCAGCAGCTTACGACAGGTCCGCTATGGCTACACCTTC
cdr3_aa: CASSLRQVRYGYTF

v_call: TRBV7-9
j_call: TRBJ2-2
clone_size: .
d_call: .
cdr3_nt: TGTGCCAGCAGCCAGAGCGGGGCAGGGGGCACCGGGGAGCTGTTTTTT
cdr3_aa: CASSQSGAGGTGELFF

v_call: TRBV2
j_call: TRBJ1-5
clone_size: .
d_call: TRBD1
cdr3_nt: TGTGCCAGCAGGACAGGGGAGAATCAGCCCCAGCATTTT
cdr3_aa: CASRTGENQPQHF

v_call: TRBV28
j_call: TRBJ1-4
clone_size: .
d_call: .
cdr3_nt: TGTGCCAGCAACGCGCCGGGACACGGGTATGAAAAACTGTTTTTT
cdr3_aa: CASNAPGHGYEKLFF

v_call: TRBV10-3
j_call: TRBJ2-3
clone_size: .
d_call: TRBD1
cdr3_nt: TGTGCCATCAGCCTGGGGACAGGGGACACAGATACGCAGTATTTT
cdr3_aa: CAISLGTGDTDTQYF

v_call: TRBV5-1
j_call: TRBJ2-5
clone_size: once
d_call: .
cdr3_nt: TGCGCCAGCAGCTTGGCAGTGGGACAAGAGACCCAGTACTTC
cdr3_aa: CASSLAVGQETQYF

v_call: TRBV2
j_call: TRBJ2-1
clone_size: once
d_call: TRBD2
cdr3_nt: TGTGCCAGCAGACTTGGGACTAGCGGGCACTACAATGAGCAGTTCTTC
cdr3_aa: CASRLGTSGHYNEQFF

v_call: TRBV6-2/TRBV6-3
j_call: TRBJ1-5
clone_size: .
d_call: .
cdr3_nt: TGTGCCAGCAGTTACTACGTACAGCCCCAGCATTTT
cdr3_aa: CASSYYVQPQHF

v_call: TRBV11-3
j_call: TRBJ2-3
clone_size: .
d_call: TRBD1
cdr3_nt: TGTGCCAGCAGCTCCTCGGGACAGGGGGCAGATACGCAGTATTTT
cdr3_aa: CASSSSGQGADTQYF

v_call: TRBV5-6
j_call: TRBJ1-3
clone_size: .
d_call: .
cdr3_nt: TGTGCCAGCAGCTTGACAGGGTTCTCTGGAAACACCATATATTTT
cdr3_aa: CASSLTGFSGNTIYF

v_call: TRBV18
j_call: TRBJ2-5
clone_size: .
d_call: TRBD2
cdr3_nt: TGTGCCAGCTCGCAGGGAGGGGTGGAGACCCAGTACTTC
cdr3_aa: CASSQGGVETQYF

v_call: TRBV28
j_call: TRBJ1-5
clone_size: few
d_call: TRBD1
cdr3_nt: TGTGCCAGCAGCTTACAGGGGGGGCATCAGCCCCAGCATTTT
cdr3_aa: CASSLQGGHQPQHF

v_call: TRBV5-1
j_call: TRBJ2-2
clone_size: few
d_call: .
cdr3_nt: TGCGCCAGCAGCGCCTTCCAGGGGACCGGGGAGCTGTTTTTT
cdr3_aa: CASSAFQGTGELFF

v_call: TRBV28
j_call: TRBJ2-3
clone_size: .
d_call: TRBD1
cdr3_nt: TGTGCCAGCCTGACGACAGGGGGACCCGCAGATACGCAGTATTTT
cdr3_aa: CASLTTGGPADTQYF